These T cell receptor beta chains were read from a single sample in a study of beta chain features in type 1 diabetes. The table came from immunoSEQ multiplex PCR; TCRdb's copy has only in-frame clones and leaves some out. Of roughly 280,000 clones listed, 24% are singletons. Source material: naive CD4+ T cells from blood. These receptors were obtained from a woman aged 25 to 39 with type 1 diabetes. CDR3s include the opening cysteine and the closing phenylalanine or tryptophan. Each record gives: J gene, V gene, D gene, clone size, CDR3 DNA, CDR3 protein. A D gene is named only where the DNA matches it firmly. Some rows have no size entry. The others give once, few or many, or a class for an expanded clone.

j_gene: TRBJ1-1
v_gene: TRBV9
d_gene: NA
abundance: NA
CDR3nt: TGTGCCAGCAGCGCCGGGAGCACTGAAGCTTTCTTT
CDR3aa: CASSAGSTEAFF

j_gene: TRBJ2-5
v_gene: TRBV6-5
d_gene: NA
abundance: NA
CDR3nt: TGTGCCAGCAGTTACGAGTCAGGGTGGCAAGAGACCCAGTACTTC
CDR3aa: CASSYESGWQETQYF

j_gene: TRBJ2-1
v_gene: TRBV7-9
d_gene: TRBD2
abundance: NA
CDR3nt: TGTGCCAGCACCTTTTCGGGACTAGTCATCTTC
CDR3aa: CASTFSGLVIF

j_gene: TRBJ2-7
v_gene: TRBV30
d_gene: NA
abundance: few
CDR3nt: TGTGCCGGAAAAACAAGTGGCGGGATAGTTTACGAGCAGTACTTC
CDR3aa: CAGKTSGGIVYEQYF

j_gene: TRBJ2-1
v_gene: TRBV30
d_gene: TRBD2
abundance: few
CDR3nt: TGTGCCTGGAGTCTCGGACTAGCGGCTAACTATGAGCAGTTCTTC
CDR3aa: CAWSLGLAANYEQFF

j_gene: TRBJ2-1
v_gene: TRBV5-1
d_gene: NA
abundance: few
CDR3nt: TGCGCCAGCAGCTTGGGTCTGGGCGCCTCCTACAATGAGCAGTTCTTC
CDR3aa: CASSLGLGASYNEQFF

j_gene: TRBJ2-3
v_gene: TRBV6-5
d_gene: TRBD2
abundance: NA
CDR3nt: TGTGCCAGCAGTTCACTAGCGTCTAGCACAGATACGCAGTATTTT
CDR3aa: CASSSLASSTDTQYF

j_gene: TRBJ2-7
v_gene: TRBV7-9
d_gene: NA
abundance: NA
CDR3nt: TGTGCCAGCAGCCCTAACGCAGGATCCTACGAGCAGTACTTC
CDR3aa: CASSPNAGSYEQYF

j_gene: TRBJ1-1
v_gene: TRBV7-3
d_gene: NA
abundance: few
CDR3nt: TGTGCCAGCAGCTTAGGGCAGGGAAACACTGAAGCTTTCTTT
CDR3aa: CASSLGQGNTEAFF

j_gene: TRBJ2-3
v_gene: TRBV18
d_gene: TRBD1
abundance: NA
CDR3nt: TGTGCCAGCTCACCCGGGACAGTTGGGGATACGCAGTATTTT
CDR3aa: CASSPGTVGDTQYF

j_gene: TRBJ1-3
v_gene: TRBV30
d_gene: NA
abundance: NA
CDR3nt: TGTGCCACCGGAGGGTCCACTGGAAACACCATATATTTT
CDR3aa: CATGGSTGNTIYF

j_gene: TRBJ1-1
v_gene: TRBV5-6
d_gene: TRBD1
abundance: few
CDR3nt: TGTGCCAGTTCCAGGGGGCCGAACACTGAAGCTTTCTTT
CDR3aa: CASSRGPNTEAFF

j_gene: TRBJ2-1
v_gene: TRBV6-5
d_gene: TRBD2
abundance: NA
CDR3nt: TGTGCCAGCACTGCGGGACTAGCTAACAATGAGCAGTTCTTC
CDR3aa: CASTAGLANNEQFF

j_gene: TRBJ2-7
v_gene: TRBV7-2
d_gene: TRBD1
abundance: NA
CDR3nt: TGTGCCAGCAGCTCACAGACAGGGAAAGACGAGCAGTACTTC
CDR3aa: CASSSQTGKDEQYF

j_gene: TRBJ2-3
v_gene: TRBV5-1
d_gene: TRBD2
abundance: NA
CDR3nt: TGCGCCAGCACAACTAGCGCAAGCACAGATACGCAGTATTTT
CDR3aa: CASTTSASTDTQYF

j_gene: TRBJ2-1
v_gene: TRBV4-2
d_gene: TRBD1
abundance: few
CDR3nt: TGTGCCAGCAGCCAAAGCCAGCGGACAGGAGACAATGAGCAGTTCTTC
CDR3aa: CASSQSQRTGDNEQFF

j_gene: TRBJ2-5
v_gene: TRBV11-2
d_gene: TRBD1
abundance: NA
CDR3nt: TGTGCCAGCAGCTCCGGGACAGGGGAGACCCAGTACTTC
CDR3aa: CASSSGTGETQYF

j_gene: TRBJ1-1
v_gene: TRBV30
d_gene: TRBD1
abundance: NA
CDR3nt: TGTGCCGGGGACAGGCTGAACACTGAAGCTTTCTTT
CDR3aa: CAGDRLNTEAFF

j_gene: TRBJ2-5
v_gene: TRBV9
d_gene: TRBD1
abundance: few
CDR3nt: TGTGCCAGCAGCGCCGGACAGGGTGACGAGACCCAGTACTTC
CDR3aa: CASSAGQGDETQYF

j_gene: TRBJ1-2
v_gene: TRBV29-1
d_gene: TRBD1
abundance: NA
CDR3nt: TGCAGCGTTGCGCGACAGGGGAGAATGGGAGGCTACACCTTC
CDR3aa: CSVARQGRMGGYTF

j_gene: TRBJ2-5
v_gene: TRBV4-1
d_gene: TRBD2
abundance: NA
CDR3nt: TGCGCCAGCAGACTGACCAGCGGGAGGCCGCCGGGGACCCAGTACTTC
CDR3aa: CASRLTSGRPPGTQYF

j_gene: TRBJ1-4
v_gene: TRBV25-1
d_gene: NA
abundance: NA
CDR3nt: TGTGCCAGCAGTGTAGCTAATGAAAAACTGTTTTTT
CDR3aa: CASSVANEKLFF